This is a list of T cell receptor beta chains from one sample in a study of OX40 agonist ivuxolimab in advanced cancers. Repertoires were generated with immunoSEQ multiplex PCR, while TCRdb's copy carries only in-frame clones and drops some. The data contain roughly 25,000 clones, over 75% of them singletons. Sequences were derived from CD4+ or CD8+ T cells sorted from blood, sampled in a trial of the OX40 agonist ivuxolimab. Receptor source: an adult with an advanced solid tumor such as melanoma, head and neck, liver or kidney cancer. The CDR3 runs from the conserved cysteine through the conserved F or W. Fields, in order: clone size, D gene, V gene, J gene, CDR3 protein, CDR3 DNA. The D gene is left open where the match is weak. Only some rows state a clone size, as once, few, many or a class for expanded clones.

clone size: .; D gene: TRBD2; V gene: TRBV4-3; J gene: TRBJ2-7; CDR3 protein: CASSPGLAASFEQYF; CDR3 DNA: TGCGCCAGCAGCCCTGGACTAGCGGCGTCCTTCGAGCAGTACTTC
clone size: once; D gene: .; V gene: TRBV7-2; J gene: TRBJ2-1; CDR3 protein: CASSLGSSYNEQFF; CDR3 DNA: TGTGCCAGCAGCTTAGGGAGCTCCTACAATGAGCAGTTCTTC
clone size: .; D gene: TRBD1; V gene: TRBV13; J gene: TRBJ2-1; CDR3 protein: CASSPQDRGLYNEQFF; CDR3 DNA: TGTGCCAGCAGCCCCCAAGACAGGGGGCTCTACAATGAGCAGTTCTTC
clone size: .; D gene: TRBD1; V gene: TRBV27; J gene: TRBJ2-7; CDR3 protein: CASSISGTGFYEQYF; CDR3 DNA: TGTGCCAGCAGTATCTCCGGGACAGGGTTCTACGAGCAGTACTTC
clone size: many; D gene: .; V gene: TRBV10-3; J gene: TRBJ2-7; CDR3 protein: CAISESRGDEQYF; CDR3 DNA: TGTGCCATCAGTGAGTCGCGAGGGGACGAGCAGTACTTC
clone size: .; D gene: .; V gene: TRBV30; J gene: TRBJ2-5; CDR3 protein: CAWSLTMGGSETQYF; CDR3 DNA: TGTGCCTGGAGTCTTACCATGGGGGGCAGCGAGACCCAGTACTTC
clone size: once; D gene: .; V gene: TRBV28; J gene: TRBJ1-6; CDR3 protein: CASSGRGYNSPLHF; CDR3 DNA: TGTGCCAGCAGTGGTCGGGGTTATAATTCACCCCTCCACTTT
clone size: .; D gene: .; V gene: TRBV6-5; J gene: TRBJ1-6; CDR3 protein: CASSHRARDNSPLHF; CDR3 DNA: TGTGCCAGCAGTCACCGGGCCCGGGATAATTCACCCCTCCACTTT
clone size: .; D gene: .; V gene: TRBV7-2; J gene: TRBJ2-3; CDR3 protein: CASSLGGFSTDTQYF; CDR3 DNA: TGTGCCAGCAGCTTAGGGGGATTTAGCACAGATACGCAGTATTTT
clone size: .; D gene: TRBD1; V gene: TRBV4-1; J gene: TRBJ1-1; CDR3 protein: CASSQAQGQGEAFF; CDR3 DNA: TGCGCCAGCAGCCAAGCCCAAGGACAGGGAGAAGCTTTCTTT
clone size: once; D gene: TRBD1; V gene: TRBV6-1; J gene: TRBJ1-4; CDR3 protein: CASSGGTENEKLFF; CDR3 DNA: TGTGCCAGCAGTGGAGGGACAGAAAATGAAAAACTGTTTTTT
clone size: .; D gene: .; V gene: TRBV10-3; J gene: TRBJ1-1; CDR3 protein: CAISESITTGTEAFF; CDR3 DNA: TGTGCCATCAGTGAGTCGATCACAACTGGAACTGAAGCTTTCTTT
clone size: once; D gene: TRBD1; V gene: TRBV27; J gene: TRBJ1-2; CDR3 protein: CASSSGLTGAYGYTF; CDR3 DNA: TGTGCCAGCAGTTCGGGTCTTACAGGGGCCTATGGCTACACCTTC
clone size: .; D gene: .; V gene: TRBV7-9; J gene: TRBJ2-2; CDR3 protein: CASSLAASPGELFF; CDR3 DNA: TGTGCCAGCAGCTTAGCGGCGAGCCCGGGGGAGCTGTTTTTT
clone size: .; D gene: .; V gene: TRBV11-2; J gene: TRBJ1-4; CDR3 protein: CASSTITGSETPQLFF; CDR3 DNA: TGTGCCAGCAGCACCATAACAGGGAGTGAGACGCCCCAACTGTTTTTT
clone size: once; D gene: .; V gene: TRBV7-9; J gene: TRBJ1-4; CDR3 protein: CASSPFGDLREKLFF; CDR3 DNA: TGTGCCAGCAGCCCCTTCGGGGACCTAAGAGAAAAACTGTTTTTT
clone size: .; D gene: .; V gene: TRBV25-1; J gene: TRBJ1-4; CDR3 protein: CASTNKEKLFF; CDR3 DNA: TGTGCCAGCACGAATAAGGAAAAACTGTTTTTT
clone size: .; D gene: TRBD1; V gene: TRBV14; J gene: TRBJ1-2; CDR3 protein: CASSPGQSYGYTF; CDR3 DNA: TGTGCCAGCAGCCCGGGACAGTCCTATGGCTACACCTTC
clone size: .; D gene: TRBD1; V gene: TRBV7-9; J gene: TRBJ2-4; CDR3 protein: CASSLYPAGQGIQYF; CDR3 DNA: TGTGCCAGCAGCTTATACCCGGCGGGACAGGGTATTCAGTACTTC
clone size: .; D gene: TRBD2; V gene: TRBV19; J gene: TRBJ2-1; CDR3 protein: CASSIQGATSGAYNEQFF; CDR3 DNA: TGTGCCAGTAGTATCCAGGGGGCCACTAGCGGGGCGTACAATGAGCAGTTCTTC
clone size: few; D gene: TRBD2; V gene: TRBV7-9; J gene: TRBJ2-7; CDR3 protein: CASSLGGSEQYF; CDR3 DNA: TGTGCCAGCAGCTTGGGGGGGAGCGAGCAGTACTTC
clone size: many; D gene: TRBD1; V gene: TRBV11-2; J gene: TRBJ2-7; CDR3 protein: CASSLVTGTGAYEQYF; CDR3 DNA: TGTGCCAGCAGCTTAGTAACCGGGACAGGGGCCTACGAGCAGTACTTC